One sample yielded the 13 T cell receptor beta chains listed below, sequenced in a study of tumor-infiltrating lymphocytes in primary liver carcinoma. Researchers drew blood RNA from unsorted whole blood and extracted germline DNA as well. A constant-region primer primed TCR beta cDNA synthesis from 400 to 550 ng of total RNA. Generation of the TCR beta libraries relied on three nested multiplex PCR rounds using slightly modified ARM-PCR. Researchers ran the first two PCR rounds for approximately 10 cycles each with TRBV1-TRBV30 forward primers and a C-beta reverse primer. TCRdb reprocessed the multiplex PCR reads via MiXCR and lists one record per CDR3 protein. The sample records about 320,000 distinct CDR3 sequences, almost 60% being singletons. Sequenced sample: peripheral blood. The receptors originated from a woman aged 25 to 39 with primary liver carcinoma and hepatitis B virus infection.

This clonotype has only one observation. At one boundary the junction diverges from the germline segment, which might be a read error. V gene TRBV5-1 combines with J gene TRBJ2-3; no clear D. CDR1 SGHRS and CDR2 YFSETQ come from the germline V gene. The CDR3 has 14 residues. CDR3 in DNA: TGCGCCGGCAGCTTCGGCTTAGCCACAGATACGCAGTATTTT. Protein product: CAGSFGLATDTQYF.

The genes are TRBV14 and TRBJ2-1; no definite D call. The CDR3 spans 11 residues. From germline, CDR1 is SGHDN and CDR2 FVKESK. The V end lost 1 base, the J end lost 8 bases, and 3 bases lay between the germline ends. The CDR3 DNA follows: TGTGCCAGCAGCCAAGGGTATGAGCAGTTCTTC. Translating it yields CASSQGYEQFF. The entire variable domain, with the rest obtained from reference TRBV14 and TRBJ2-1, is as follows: EAGVTQFPSHSVIEKGQTVTLRCDPISGHDNLYWYRRVMGKEIKFLLHFVKESKQDESGMPNNRFLAERTGGTYSTLKVQPAELEDSGVYFCASSQGYEQFFGPGTRLTVL.

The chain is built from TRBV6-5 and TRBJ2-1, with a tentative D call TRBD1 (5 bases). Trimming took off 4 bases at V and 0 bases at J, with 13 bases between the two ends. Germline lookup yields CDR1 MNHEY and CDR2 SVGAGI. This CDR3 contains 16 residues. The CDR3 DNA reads TGTGCCAGCAGTTTGACAGCATCGAGCTCCTACAATGAGCAGTTCTTC. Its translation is CASSLTASSSYNEQFF.

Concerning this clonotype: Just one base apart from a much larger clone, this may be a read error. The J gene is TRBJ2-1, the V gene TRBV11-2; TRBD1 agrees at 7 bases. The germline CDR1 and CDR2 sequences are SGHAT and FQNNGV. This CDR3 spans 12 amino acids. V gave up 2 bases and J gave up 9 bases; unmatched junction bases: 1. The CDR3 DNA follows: TGTGCCAGCAGCTTACGGGACAGTGAGCAGTTCTTC. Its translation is CASSLRDSEQFF.

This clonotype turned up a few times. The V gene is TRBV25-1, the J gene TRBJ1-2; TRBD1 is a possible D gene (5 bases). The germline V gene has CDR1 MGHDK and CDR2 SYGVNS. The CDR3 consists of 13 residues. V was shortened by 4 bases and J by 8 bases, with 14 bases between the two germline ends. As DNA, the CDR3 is TGTGCCAGCAGTGCCAGTTGGGACGGCGGCTACACCTTC. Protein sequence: CASSASWDGGYTF.

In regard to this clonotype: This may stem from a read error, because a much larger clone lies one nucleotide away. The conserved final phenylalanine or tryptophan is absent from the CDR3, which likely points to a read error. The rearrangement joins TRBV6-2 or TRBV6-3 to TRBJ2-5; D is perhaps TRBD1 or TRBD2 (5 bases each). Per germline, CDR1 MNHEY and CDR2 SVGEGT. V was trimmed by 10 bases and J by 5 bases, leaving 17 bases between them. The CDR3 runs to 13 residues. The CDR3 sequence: CATTQFEGETQYS. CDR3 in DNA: TGTGCCACGACTCAGTTTGAGGGGGAGACCCAGTACTCC.

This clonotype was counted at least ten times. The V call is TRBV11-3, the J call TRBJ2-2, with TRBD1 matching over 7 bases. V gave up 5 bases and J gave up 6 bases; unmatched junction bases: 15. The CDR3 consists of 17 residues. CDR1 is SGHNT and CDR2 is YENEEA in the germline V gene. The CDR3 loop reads CASSPRTGGEVAGELFF. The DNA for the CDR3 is TGTGCCAGCAGCCCCAGGACAGGAGGAGAAGTGGCCGGGGAGCTGTTTTTT. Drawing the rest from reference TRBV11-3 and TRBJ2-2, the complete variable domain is EAGVVQSPRYKIIEKKQPVAFWCNPISGHNTLYWYLQNLGQGPELLIRYENEEAVDDSQLPKDRFSAERLKGVDSTLKIQPAELGDSAVYLCASSPRTGGEVAGELFFGEGSRLTVL.

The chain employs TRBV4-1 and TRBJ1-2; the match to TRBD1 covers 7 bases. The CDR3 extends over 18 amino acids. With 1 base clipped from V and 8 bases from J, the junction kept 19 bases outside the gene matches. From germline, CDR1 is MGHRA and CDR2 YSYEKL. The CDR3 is CASSQVSLGGQETAGYTF. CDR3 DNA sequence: TGCGCCAGCAGCCAAGTCTCGTTAGGCGGACAGGAAACCGCGGGCTACACCTTC.

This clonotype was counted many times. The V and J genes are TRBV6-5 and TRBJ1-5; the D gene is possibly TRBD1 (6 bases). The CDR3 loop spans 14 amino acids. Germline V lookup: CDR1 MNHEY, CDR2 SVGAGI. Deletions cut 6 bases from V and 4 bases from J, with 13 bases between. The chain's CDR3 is CASSLSQGNQPQHF. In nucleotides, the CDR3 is TGTGCCAGCAGCCTTTCACAGGGAAATCAGCCCCAGCATTTT.

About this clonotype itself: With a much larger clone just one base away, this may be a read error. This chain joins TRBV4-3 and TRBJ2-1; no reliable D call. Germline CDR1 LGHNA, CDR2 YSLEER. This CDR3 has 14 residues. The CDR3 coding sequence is TGCGCCACCAGCCAAGAATTGTACTACAATGAGCAGTTCTTC. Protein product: CATSQELYYNEQFF.

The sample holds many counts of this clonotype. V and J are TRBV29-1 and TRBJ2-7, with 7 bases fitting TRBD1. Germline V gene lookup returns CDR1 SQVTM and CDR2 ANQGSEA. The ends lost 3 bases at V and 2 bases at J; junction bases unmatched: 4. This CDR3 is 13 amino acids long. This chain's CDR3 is CSVEGQSTYEQYF. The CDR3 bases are TGCAGCGTTGAGGGACAGTCGACCTACGAGCAGTACTTC.

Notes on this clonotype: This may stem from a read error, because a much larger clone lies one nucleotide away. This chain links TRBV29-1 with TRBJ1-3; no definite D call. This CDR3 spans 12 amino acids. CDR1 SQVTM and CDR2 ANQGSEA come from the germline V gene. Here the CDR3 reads CNVDSVGNTIYF. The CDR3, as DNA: TGCAACGTTGACTCGGTAGGAAACACCATATATTTT.

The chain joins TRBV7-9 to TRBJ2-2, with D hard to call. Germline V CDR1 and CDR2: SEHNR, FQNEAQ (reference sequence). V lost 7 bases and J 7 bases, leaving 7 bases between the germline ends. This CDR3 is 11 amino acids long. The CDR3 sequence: CASMRVGELFF. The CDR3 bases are TGTGCCAGCATGCGCGTCGGGGAGCTGTTTTTT.